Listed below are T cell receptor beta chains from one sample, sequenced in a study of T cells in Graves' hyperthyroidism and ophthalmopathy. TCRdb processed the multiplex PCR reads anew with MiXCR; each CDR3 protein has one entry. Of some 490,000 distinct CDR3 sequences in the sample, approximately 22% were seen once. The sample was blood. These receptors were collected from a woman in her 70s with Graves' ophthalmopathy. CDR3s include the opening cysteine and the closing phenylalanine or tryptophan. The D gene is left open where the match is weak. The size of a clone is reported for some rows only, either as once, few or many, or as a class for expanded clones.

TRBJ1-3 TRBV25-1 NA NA CASKSGNTIYF TGTGCCAGCAAGTCTGGAAACACCATATATTTT
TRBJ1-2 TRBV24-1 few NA CATSDLTRVAGYTF TGTGCCACCAGTGATTTGACCCGGGTAGCTGGCTACACCTTC
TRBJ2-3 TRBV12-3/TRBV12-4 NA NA CASSGLLWGRSVGGRDTQYF TGTGCCAGCTCCGGGCTTCTCTGGGGGCGTTCGGTGGGGGGTCGGGATACGCAGTATTTT
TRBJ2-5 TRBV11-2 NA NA CASSLDTRTEYQETQYF TGTGCCAGCAGCTTAGATACTAGAACAGAGTACCAAGAGACCCAGTACTTC
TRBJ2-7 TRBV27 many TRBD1 CASSLLGQGAAEQYF TGTGCCAGCAGTTTATTGGGACAGGGGGCGGCCGAGCAGTACTTC
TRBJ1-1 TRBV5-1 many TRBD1 CASSFSRGLGTEAFF TGCGCCAGCAGCTTTAGCAGGGGGCTTGGCACTGAAGCTTTCTTT
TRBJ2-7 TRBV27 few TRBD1 CASSPTTGVFSYEQYF TGTGCCAGCAGCCCCACGACAGGGGTATTCTCCTACGAGCAGTACTTC
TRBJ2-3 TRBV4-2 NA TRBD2 CASSHLAEKGDTQYF TGTGCCAGCAGCCATCTAGCGGAGAAGGGAGATACGCAGTATTTT
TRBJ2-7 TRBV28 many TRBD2 CASSLLAGGYEQYF TGTGCCAGCAGCCTACTAGCGGGAGGCTACGAGCAGTACTTC
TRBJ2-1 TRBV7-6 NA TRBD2 CASSLVLAGGPRNNEQFF TGTGCCAGCAGCTTAGTCCTAGCGGGAGGGCCGAGAAACAATGAGCAGTTCTTC
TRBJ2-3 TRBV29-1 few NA CSVESIDTQYF TGCAGCGTTGAATCGATAGATACGCAGTATTTT
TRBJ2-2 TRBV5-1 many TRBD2 CASSLEREGTGELFF TGCGCCAGCAGCCTAGAGCGGGAAGGGACCGGGGAGCTGTTTTTT
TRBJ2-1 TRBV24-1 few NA CATSDPRGSDDEQFF TGTGCCACCAGTGATCCGAGGGGGTCAGACGATGAGCAGTTCTTC
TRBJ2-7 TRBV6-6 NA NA CASSYNQGNYEQYF TGTGCCAGCAGTTACAACCAGGGGAACTACGAGCAGTACTTC
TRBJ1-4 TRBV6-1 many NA CAIQADLNEKLFF TGTGCCATACAGGCAGACCTTAATGAAAAACTGTTTTTT
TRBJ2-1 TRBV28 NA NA CASGGLNNEQFF TGTGCCAGCGGCGGACTCAACAATGAGCAGTTCTTC
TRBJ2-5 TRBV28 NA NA CASRDTYQETQYF TGTGCCAGTAGGGACACTTATCAAGAGACCCAGTACTTC
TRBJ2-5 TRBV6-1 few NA CASSERGGLETQYF TGTGCCAGCAGTGAACGGGGCGGGCTAGAGACCCAGTACTTC
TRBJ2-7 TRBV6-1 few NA CASSEASGGYEQYF TGTGCCAGCAGTGAAGCCTCGGGCGGGTACGAGCAGTACTTC
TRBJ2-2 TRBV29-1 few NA CSVGDTRGTGELFF TGCAGCGTTGGGGACACCCGAGGCACCGGGGAGCTGTTTTTT
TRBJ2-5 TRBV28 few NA CASSLPLPIQQYF TGTGCCAGCAGCCTACCTCTGCCCATCCAACAGTACTTC
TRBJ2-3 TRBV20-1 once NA CSAIKGNTQYF TGCAGTGCTATCAAGGGCAATACGCAGTATTTT
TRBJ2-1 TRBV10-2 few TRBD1 CASSGDRANNEQFF TGCGCCAGCAGCGGAGACAGGGCCAACAATGAGCAGTTCTTC
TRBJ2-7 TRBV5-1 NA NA CASSLRLNSYEQYF TGCGCCAGCAGCTTGCGTCTAAACTCCTACGAGCAGTACTTC
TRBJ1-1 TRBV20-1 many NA CSARSGAGTEAFF TGCAGTGCTAGATCAGGGGCAGGCACTGAAGCTTTCTTT
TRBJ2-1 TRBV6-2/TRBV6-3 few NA CASSYSRQGSEQFF TGTGCCAGCAGTTACTCGCGCCAGGGCAGTGAGCAGTTCTTC
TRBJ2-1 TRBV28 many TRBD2 CASGSRLAANEQFF TGTGCCAGCGGTAGTAGACTAGCGGCCAATGAGCAGTTCTTC
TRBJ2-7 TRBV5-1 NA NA CASSLALDYEQYF TGCGCCAGCAGCTTGGCTTTAGACTACGAGCAGTACTTC
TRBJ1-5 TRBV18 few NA CASSPPDQPQHF TGTGCCAGCTCACCACCTGATCAGCCCCAGCATTTT
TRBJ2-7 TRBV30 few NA CAWSFSGLTYEQYF TGTGCCTGGAGTTTTAGCGGACTAACCTACGAGCAGTACTTC
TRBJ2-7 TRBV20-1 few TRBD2 CSARDLAGATYEQYF TGCAGTGCTAGAGACCTAGCGGGAGCAACTTACGAGCAGTACTTC
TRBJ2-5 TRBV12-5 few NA CASGLVRGVCETQYF TGTGCTAGTGGTTTGGTAAGGGGGGTTTGCGAGACCCAGTACTTC
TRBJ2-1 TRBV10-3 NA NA CAISERLSEQFF TGTGCCATCAGTGAGCGGCTCAGCGAGCAGTTCTTC
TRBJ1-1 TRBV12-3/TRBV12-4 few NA CASTLGGRPEAFF TGTGCCAGCACTTTAGGGGGGAGGCCTGAAGCTTTCTTT
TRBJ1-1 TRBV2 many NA CASSLAEVVSTEAFF TGTGCCAGCAGTTTAGCCGAAGTGGTATCCACTGAAGCTTTCTTT
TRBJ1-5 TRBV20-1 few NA CSARPPGTRASQPQHF TGCAGTGCTAGACCCCCCGGGACCAGGGCGAGTCAACCCCAGCATTTT
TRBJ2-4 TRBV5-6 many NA CASSLGENIQYF TGTGCCAGCAGCTTAGGTGAGAACATTCAGTACTTC
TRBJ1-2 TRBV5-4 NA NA CASSSSTSRRCGYTF TGTGCCAGCAGCTCCTCGACAAGCCGACGCTGTGGCTACACCTTC
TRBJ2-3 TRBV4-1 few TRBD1 CASSQVGLGQGSTDTQYF TGCGCCAGCAGCCAAGTAGGCTTGGGACAGGGGAGCACAGATACGCAGTATTTT
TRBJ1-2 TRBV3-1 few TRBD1 CASSRGQAFAYGYTF TGTGCCAGCAGCCGGGGACAGGCTTTCGCGTATGGCTACACCTTC
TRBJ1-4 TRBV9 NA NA CASSVGLSEKLFF TGTGCCAGCAGCGTAGGATTAAGTGAAAAACTGTTTTTT
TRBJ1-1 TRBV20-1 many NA CSATGGPGTEAFF TGCAGTGCCACCGGGGGGCCCGGCACTGAAGCTTTCTTT
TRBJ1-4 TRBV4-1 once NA CASSQVLAGREKLFF TGCGCCAGCAGCCAAGTCCTGGCAGGTCGTGAAAAACTGTTTTTT
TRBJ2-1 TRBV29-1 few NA CSVGSGYEQFF TGCAGCGTGGGGTCGGGTTATGAGCAGTTCTTC
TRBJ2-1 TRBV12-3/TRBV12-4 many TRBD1 CASSRLGQVYNEQFF TGTGCCAGCAGCCGTCTGGGACAGGTCTACAATGAGCAGTTCTTC
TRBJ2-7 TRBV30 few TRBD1 CAWSHPGTGGDEQYF TGTGCCTGGAGTCACCCCGGGACAGGGGGCGACGAGCAGTACTTC
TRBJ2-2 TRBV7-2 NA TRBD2 CASSSFGAGVTGELFF TGTGCCAGCAGCTCCTTCGGAGCGGGAGTAACCGGGGAGCTGTTTTTT
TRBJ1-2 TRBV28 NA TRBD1 CASSLQGVFYGYTF TGTGCCAGCAGTCTGCAGGGGGTATTTTATGGCTACACCTTC
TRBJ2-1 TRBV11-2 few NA CASSLGSGTFYNEQFF TGTGCCAGCAGCTTAGGGAGCGGGACATTCTACAATGAGCAGTTCTTC
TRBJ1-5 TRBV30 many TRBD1 CAWTGQEDQPQHF TGTGCCTGGACCGGACAGGAAGATCAGCCCCAGCATTTT
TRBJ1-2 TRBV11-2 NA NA CASSLYGHLANYGYTF TGTGCCAGCAGCTTATACGGGCACCTAGCTAACTATGGCTACACCTTC
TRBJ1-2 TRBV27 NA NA CASSLTRAGYGYTF TGTGCCAGCAGTTTAACCAGGGCGGGCTATGGCTACACCTTC
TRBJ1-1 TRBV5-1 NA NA CASSLGLVGRSEAFF TGCGCCAGCAGCTTGGGTCTAGTAGGGCGCTCTGAAGCTTTCTTT
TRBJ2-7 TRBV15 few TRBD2 CATSRDPFMTATGGEQYF TGTGCCACCAGCAGAGATCCCTTTATGACTGCGACGGGGGGCGAGCAGTACTTC